This T cell receptor beta chain was found in a study of blood T cells in healthy people across ages. CDR1 is KGHDR, CDR2 SFDVKD, per germline. V lost 2 bases to trimming and J lost 2 bases, with 10 bases between them. The CDR3 sequence is 15 residues long. This clonotype was seen only a few times. Together with a sample-barcoded 5' primer, a J-beta primer mix was included in a second PCR lasting roughly 6 to 12 cycles. TCRdb called the 5' RACE reads again in MiXCR, with one record for every CDR3 protein. The profile shows 750,000 or so distinct CDR3 sequences, roughly 25% of them singletons. The same data also went into a second study, on T cells of mothers and their children.

The rearrangement links TRBV24-1 to TRBJ2-3, with TRBD1 as a possible D gene (5 bases). The sample was blood. The sequence derives from a boy younger than 18 in good health. The CDR3 DNA reads TGTGCCACCAGTGATTCCCACAGGTTCACAGATACGCAGTATTTT. Translating gives CATSDSHRFTDTQYF.